These 21 T cell receptor beta chains were sequenced from one sample in a study of regulatory T cells in long-lasting Graves disease. As for time point: newly diagnosed GD, antithyroid drugs for less than 3 months. RNA extracted from PBMCs served as the sequencing template. With iRepertoire HTBI primers and Arm-PCR of CDR3 regions, TCR beta libraries were built. TCRdb called the multiplex PCR reads again in MiXCR, with one record for every CDR3 protein. The sample has roughly 500,000 distinct CDR3 sequences, around 12% seen once. This sample was shared with a second study, whose subject was T cells in Graves' hyperthyroidism and ophthalmopathy.

Material: peripheral blood mononuclear cells (PBMCs), obtained at new diagnosis, from a patient treated with antithyroid drugs. These receptors were taken from a woman in her twenties or thirties with Graves disease.

This clonotype has a count of ten or more. This chain uses TRBV2 with TRBJ2-7; 11 bases align to TRBD2. Trimming cost V 10 bases and J 3 bases; bases outside gene matches: 5. The CDR3 has 13 residues. Germline CDR1 is SNHLY and CDR2 is FYNNEI. Here the CDR3 reads CATEGLADYEQYF. The DNA of the CDR3 is TGTGCCACCGAGGGACTAGCGGACTACGAGCAGTACTTC.

This clonotype was detected many times. This chain connects TRBV20-1 to TRBJ2-3, with D unresolved. Trimming removed 1 base from V and 6 bases from J, with 14 bases in between. Germline V gene data show CDR1 as DFQATT and CDR2 as SNEGSKA (reference sequence). The CDR3 covers 14 residues. The CDR3 loop reads CSARGSPSQDTQYF. The DNA for the CDR3 is TGCAGTGCTAGAGGTAGCCCATCACAGGATACGCAGTATTTT.

This clonotype showed up many times. The chain uses TRBV3-1 and TRBJ2-7, with D possibly being TRBD1 or TRBD2 (5 bases each). Deletions cut 5 bases from V and 3 bases from J, with 17 bases between. The CDR3 covers 15 residues. Germline V gives CDR1 LGHDT, CDR2 YNNKEL (reference sequence). CDR3 sequence: CASSLHRDPLYEQYF. The CDR3 DNA sequence: TGTGCCAGCAGCTTGCACCGGGACCCTCTCTACGAGCAGTACTTC.

Many counts were recorded for this clonotype. V usage is TRBV27 and J usage is TRBJ2-3; 9 positions match TRBD2. CDR1 is MNHEY, CDR2 SMNVEV, per germline (reference sequence). After removal of 6 bases from V and 0 bases from J, the junction contained 13 bases not matched to a gene. This CDR3 spans 18 amino acids. The CDR3 bases are TGTGCCAGCAGGGGGGCTAGCGGGACTTTGACTAGCACAGATACGCAGTATTTT. This codes for CASRGASGTLTSTDTQYF.

As for this clonotype: Just one base apart from a much larger clone, this may be a read error. The V gene is TRBV20-1, the J gene TRBJ2-1; possibly TRBD1 for D (5 bases). Germline V gene lookup returns CDR1 DFQATT and CDR2 SNEGSKA (reference sequence). The CDR3 covers 16 residues. Trimming took off 3 bases at V and 0 bases at J, with 15 bases between the two ends. The DNA of the CDR3 is TGCAGTGCTAGCCCCCACTGGGGCAGCTCCTACAATGAGCAGTTCTTC. It yields the protein CSASPHWGSSYNEQFF.

This clonotype showed up many times. The chain joins TRBV11-2 to TRBJ2-7; TRBD2 aligns across 13 bases. Trimming took 5 bases from V and 2 from J; bases not matched to a gene: 12. The germline gives CDR1 SGHAT, CDR2 FQNNGV. There are 18 residues in the CDR3. The CDR3 protein is CASSPSLRLAGGPYEQYF. The CDR3 region has the DNA TGTGCCAGCAGCCCAAGCTTGCGACTAGCGGGAGGACCCTACGAGCAGTACTTC.

This clonotype came up many times. The CDR3 spells CAHSSSDSYEQYF. The CDR3 bases are TGTGCCCACTCCAGTAGTGATTCCTACGAGCAGTACTTC. This chain connects TRBV10-3 to TRBJ2-7; D is uncertain. The CDR3 has 13 residues. From germline, CDR1 is ENHRY and CDR2 SYGVKD. V was shortened by 11 bases and J by 1 base, with 15 bases between the two germline ends.

This rearrangement joins TRBV6-2 or TRBV6-3 to TRBJ2-1; the D gene is possibly TRBD2 (7 bases). Germline lookup yields CDR1 MNHEY and CDR2 SVGEGT. Trimming shortened V by 5 bases and J by 3 bases, and 17 bases separated the two germline ends. The CDR3 consists of 16 residues. CDR3 amino acids: CASSIVWGGHYNEQFF. In DNA, the CDR3 is TGTGCCAGCAGTATCGTATGGGGGGGACACTACAATGAGCAGTTCTTC.

In its sample, this clonotype was seen many times. The rearrangement joins TRBV18 to TRBJ1-1; TRBD1 might be the D (6 bases). The CDR3 totals 13 residues. V lost 6 bases and J 6 bases, leaving 14 bases between the germline ends. CDR1 KGHSH and CDR2 LQKENI come from the germline V gene. The CDR3 sequence is CASSADSKPEAFF. The CDR3 nucleotides are TGTGCCAGCTCGGCGGACAGTAAACCTGAAGCTTTCTTT.

The sample holds many counts of this clonotype. This rearrangement joins TRBV7-2 to TRBJ2-7, with unresolved D. The CDR3 totals 12 residues. From germline, CDR1 is SGHTA and CDR2 FQGNSA. Trimming left V 5 bases short and J 3 bases short, with 8 bases between. In DNA, the CDR3 is TGTGCCAGCAGCCAGCGACGCTACGAGCAGTACTTC. As protein: CASSQRRYEQYF.

This clonotype was seen at least ten times. This sequence joins TRBV3-1 and TRBJ2-7, with TRBD1 matching 9 bases. Trimming took 2 bases from V and 3 from J; bases not matched to a gene: 5. CDR1 and CDR2 from the germline V gene are LGHDT and YNNKEL (reference sequence). The CDR3 spans 15 residues. This CDR3 is CASSQYGDRVYEQYF. The CDR3 coding sequence is TGTGCCAGCAGCCAATACGGGGACAGGGTCTACGAGCAGTACTTC.

The table lists this clonotype with a few counts. The chain recombines TRBV20-1 with TRBJ1-2; no clear D gene. The CDR3 covers 11 residues. Germline CDR1 DFQATT, CDR2 SNEGSKA (reference sequence). V gave up 1 base and J gave up 12 bases, with 12 bases separating them. CDR3 coding DNA: TGCAGTGCTAGAGGGCCTGGGAGCGACACCTTC. This codes for CSARGPGSDTF.

This chain connects TRBV4-3 to TRBJ1-2; D not resolved. Germline lookup yields CDR1 LGHNA and CDR2 YSLEER. This CDR3 is built from 17 residues. Trimming removed 0 bases at V and 4 bases at J, with 18 bases between. The CDR3 region has the DNA TGCGCCAGCAGCCAAGAACTGTTGGGGATGGGATTCTATGGCTACACCTTC. Protein sequence: CASSQELLGMGFYGYTF.

The chain has TRBV5-6 and TRBJ2-1, with a weak D call TRBD2 (5 bases). V lost 0 bases, J lost 7 bases, and 11 bases lay in between. The CDR3 has 14 residues. Germline values: CDR1 SGHDT, CDR2 YYEEEE. CDR3 nucleotide sequence: TGTGCCAGCAGCTTGGGGTTTAGCGCGAATGAGCAGTTCTTC. It encodes CASSLGFSANEQFF. The whole variable domain, filled in from reference TRBV5-6 and TRBJ2-1, reads DAGVTQSPTHLIKTRGQQVTLRCSPKSGHDTVSWYQQALGQGPQFIFQYYEEEERQRGNFPDRFSGHQFPNYSSELNVNALLLGDSALYLCASSLGFSANEQFFGPGTRLTVL.

This clonotype was detected a few times. The chain joins TRBV28 to TRBJ2-7; D perhaps matches TRBD2 (5 bases). Germline-derived CDR1 and CDR2 are MDHEN and SYDVKM. The CDR3 is 13 residues long. The V end was cut by 6 bases, the J end by 2 bases, with 11 bases between. This CDR3 reads CASRSGITYEQYF. The CDR3 DNA reads as TGTGCCAGCAGGTCCGGGATTACCTACGAGCAGTACTTC.

This clonotype was found many times. The chain joins TRBV11-2 to TRBJ2-2; TRBD2 is a possible D gene (5 bases). From germline, CDR1 is SGHAT and CDR2 FQNNGV. The V end lost 8 bases, the J end lost 5 bases, and 15 bases lay between the germline ends. The length of the CDR3 is 14 residues. DNA of the CDR3: TGTGCCAGCCCCGCGCGGGTCCGGACCGGGGAGCTGTTTTTT. Amino acids: CASPARVRTGELFF.

This clonotype turned up a few times. The chain carries TRBV19 and TRBJ2-2; D uncertain. In germline, CDR1 is LNHDA, CDR2 SQIVND (reference sequence). V gave up 5 bases and J gave up 5 bases, with 18 bases separating them. The CDR3 totals 16 residues. The CDR3 DNA is TGTGCCAGTAGTCTCACCCTTGGGCGCGTAACCGGGGAGCTGTTTTTT. This encodes CASSLTLGRVTGELFF.

The table lists this clonotype with a few counts. The chain couples TRBV11-2 to TRBJ2-5; 7 bases are shared with TRBD2. There are 14 residues in the CDR3. Germline loops: CDR1 SGHAT, CDR2 FQNNGV. V dropped 4 bases and J dropped 5; count of bases not matched to a gene: 7. CDR3 loop: CASSSSGGGETQYF. The CDR3 nucleotides read TGTGCCAGCAGCTCATCTGGGGGGGGGGAGACCCAGTACTTC.

This clonotype has a handful of counts. V gene TRBV25-1 combines with J gene TRBJ2-5; D possibly corresponds to TRBD1 (5 bases). Germline loops: CDR1 MGHDK, CDR2 SYGVNS. The CDR3 loop spans 13 amino acids. Trimming took off 4 bases at V and 7 bases at J, with 13 bases between the two ends. CDR3 sequence (DNA): TGTGCCAGCAGTGTAGGGGTGCGAGGGACCCAGTACTTC. This translates into CASSVGVRGTQYF. Looking up the rest from reference TRBV25-1 and TRBJ2-5 gives the full variable domain: EADIYQTPRYLVIGTGKKITLECSQTMGHDKMYWYQQDPGMELHLIHYSYGVNSTEKGDLSSESTVSRIRTEHFPLTLESARPSHTSQYLCASSVGVRGTQYFGPGTRLLVL.

This clonotype was counted many times. CDR3 sequence (DNA): TGTGCCAGCAGGGTCAGTTCCCACACTGAAGCTTTCTTT. This encodes CASRVSSHTEAFF. The chain links TRBV6-1 to TRBJ1-1, with D unresolved. V lost 6 bases, J lost 3 bases, and 11 bases lay in between. Looked up from germline, CDR1 is MNHNS and CDR2 is SASEGT. The CDR3 length is 13 residues.

The chain combines TRBV30 with TRBJ2-7; 10 positions agree with TRBD2. CDR1 and CDR2 from the germline V gene are GTSNPN and SVGIG (reference sequence). V lost 0 bases to trimming and J lost 2 bases; unmatched junction nucleotides: 7. The CDR3 runs to 16 residues. This CDR3 reads CAWSVFGLAGAYEQYF. CDR3 bases: TGTGCCTGGAGTGTATTTGGTCTAGCGGGGGCCTACGAGCAGTACTTC.